The next 8 T cell receptor beta chains were all read from a single sample in a study of cytomegalovirus exposure and HLA in healthy donors. Sequencing used immunoSEQ multiplex PCR; TCRdb keeps in-frame clones, though not all of them. The table lists about 150,000 clones, around nine tenths of them singletons. Material for sequencing was PBMCs. All receptors come from a woman in her late teens or twenties in good health and CMV-seropositive.

The chain is built from TRBV5-1 and TRBJ2-1; TRBD2 matches at 14 bases. Germline trimming cut 4 bases from V and 8 bases from J; bases unmatched to any gene: 8. This CDR3 spans 16 amino acids. Germline CDR1 is SGHRS and CDR2 is YFSETQ. As DNA, the CDR3 is TGCGCCAGCAGCATAGGGACTAGCGGGAGTTCCGATGAGCAGTTCTTC. It encodes CASSIGTSGSSDEQFF.

The chain has TRBV4-3 and TRBJ2-7; D might be TRBD2 (5 bases). The CDR3 is 18 residues long. V was clipped by 4 bases and J by 6 bases, with 28 bases between them. Germline V gene data show CDR1 as LGHNA and CDR2 as YSLEER. The CDR3 DNA follows: TGCGCCAGCAGCCGGAACTTCGGGGTCAGGTGGCCCCCCAGCGAGCAGTACTTC. Encoded protein: CASSRNFGVRWPPSEQYF.

This chain joins TRBV9 and TRBJ2-3; TRBD2 matches 10 bases. Germline V CDR1 and CDR2: SGDLS, YYNGEE. Trimming cost V 7 bases and J 5 bases; bases outside gene matches: 7. The CDR3 spans 14 residues. The CDR3 loop is CASGKREGLDTQYF. Written as DNA, the CDR3 is TGTGCCAGCGGGAAGCGGGAGGGCCTAGATACGCAGTATTTT.

This sequence joins TRBV2 and TRBJ2-7, with 11 positions matching TRBD2. The CDR3 runs to 14 residues. The germline V gene has CDR1 SNHLY and CDR2 FYNNEI. The V segment lost 7 bases and the J segment 3 bases; nucleotides outside the gene matches: 5. The DNA for the CDR3 is TGTGCCAGCAAAGGTACTAGCGGGAGCTACGAGCAGTACTTC. Amino acid sequence: CASKGTSGSYEQYF.

V usage is TRBV9 and J usage is TRBJ2-7, with D maybe TRBD2 (6 bases). Germline V gene data show CDR1 as SGDLS and CDR2 as YYNGEE. This CDR3 is built from 13 residues. V gave up 0 bases and J gave up 7 bases, with 11 bases separating them. In DNA, the CDR3 is TGTGCCAGCAGCGTAGGGACCGCGGGGGAGCAGTACTTC. Translated, it gives CASSVGTAGEQYF.

The J gene is TRBJ1-5, the V gene TRBV7-2; D ambiguous. The CDR3 consists of 12 residues. V lost 5 bases to trimming and J lost 7 bases, with 9 bases between them. CDR1 and CDR2 from the germline V gene are SGHTA and FQGNSA. The CDR3 nucleotides are TGTGCCAGCAGCCTTCTGTCCCAGCCCCAGCATTTT. Translated: CASSLLSQPQHF. The variable domain in full, with the rest retrieved from reference TRBV7-2 and TRBJ1-5, is GAGVSQSPSNKVTEKGKDVELRCDPISGHTALYWYRQSLGQGLEFLIYFQGNSAPDKSGLPSDRFSAERTGGSVSTLTIQRTQQEDSAVYLCASSLLSQPQHFGDGTRLSIL.

The CDR3 protein is CASSYDRVQNIQYF. The CDR3 DNA is TGTGCCAGCAGCTACGACAGGGTCCAAAACATTCAGTACTTC. The chain combines TRBV7-2 with TRBJ2-4; TRBD1 agrees at 7 bases. J gave up 5 bases and V 4 bases, and 5 bases lay outside the gene matches. The CDR3 is 14 residues long. Germline V lookup: CDR1 SGHTA, CDR2 FQGNSA.

There are a few counts of this clone. The rearrangement uses TRBV7-8 and TRBJ2-5, with TRBD2 as a possible D gene (6 bases). The CDR3 is made up of 15 amino acids. CDR1 SGHVS and CDR2 FQNEAQ come from the germline V gene. Trimming left V 5 bases short and J 4 bases short, with 17 bases between. The CDR3 sequence is CASSDGTGAGETQYF. DNA for the CDR3: TGTGCCAGCAGCGACGGGACTGGCGCTGGAGAGACCCAGTACTTC.